This T cell receptor (beta chain) was obtained from a study of T cell responses to AZD1222 COVID-19 vaccine. This CDR3 has 14 amino acids. V lost 5 bases and J lost 1, with 11 bases in between. Germline CDR1 SGHAT, CDR2 FQNNGV. Remarks on this clone: Its antigen is unidentified.

Profiling relied on immunoSEQ multiplex PCR, and the TCRdb table lists in-frame clones only, not all of them. The sample has around 120,000 clones; roughly 89% are singletons. Study-wide points: Donors skewed white British and female; clonal diversity was possibly underestimated. Just six AZD1222 recipients were seropositive at baseline. Vaccine-related CD4 TCRs covered spike, predominating at 160-218 and 743-854.

The clonotype was recovered from an adult who received the AZD1222 COVID-19 vaccine. V is TRBV11-2 and J is TRBJ1-1, with D perhaps matching TRBD1 (5 bases). The sample in question was peripheral blood, obtained 28 days after the second AZD1222 dose. The CDR3, as DNA: TGTGCCAGCAGCCGGGGCCAGGCGAACACTGAAGCTTTCTTT. Translating it yields CASSRGQANTEAFF.